The 7 T cell receptor beta chains given below trace back to one sample, sequenced in a study of immune evolution from preneoplasia to lung adenocarcinoma. The assay was immunoSEQ multiplex PCR, and TCRdb's table has in-frame clones only and misses some. This sample carries 20,000 to 25,000 clones, roughly 80% of them seen once, and the ten largest clones take about 5.6%. What was sequenced was FFPE invasive lung adenocarcinoma tissue. The receptor source for this set is a person between 55 and 69 years old with lung adenocarcinoma.

This clone was detected only once. The V gene is TRBV28, the J gene TRBJ1-2; 8 nucleotides align to TRBD1. V was pared by 6 bases and J by 3 bases, with 9 bases of the junction left unmatched. CDR1 and CDR2 (germline): MDHEN, SYDVKM. The CDR3 spans 15 residues. CDR3 coding DNA: TGTGCCAGCAGCCCTCAGGGGGCCTCTTACTATGGCTACACCTTC. Translated, it gives CASSPQGASYYGYTF.

This sequence joins TRBV4-1 and TRBJ2-7; 7 bases are a match to TRBD2. The CDR3 has 16 amino acids. Germline lookup yields CDR1 MGHRA and CDR2 YSYEKL. V lost 1 base to trimming and J lost 6 bases; unmatched junction nucleotides: 12. The CDR3 bases are TGCGCCAGCAGCCAAGGAAATAGCGGGTTTACTACCGAGCAGTACTTC. Protein product: CASSQGNSGFTTEQYF.

This chain links TRBV5-1 with TRBJ2-3; 7 bases fit TRBD2. Germline-derived CDR1 and CDR2 are SGHRS and YFSETQ. The CDR3 length is 15 residues. The junction had 8 bases not matched to a gene; V was cut back by 5 bases and J by 2 bases. The CDR3 region is CASRELGRATDTQYF. The CDR3 DNA is TGCGCCAGCAGGGAGCTTGGGAGGGCCACAGATACGCAGTATTTT.

This sequence joins TRBV30 and TRBJ1-2, with D possibly being TRBD1 (6 bases). The ends were cut back, 4 bases at V and 8 bases at J, with 14 bases in the middle. CDR1 is GTSNPN, CDR2 SVGIG, per germline (reference sequence). The CDR3 is 12 amino acids. CDR3 DNA: TGTGCCTGGACCAGGGGTTTAGGCGGCTACACCTTC. Its translation is CAWTRGLGGYTF.

This rearrangement joins TRBV10-1 to TRBJ2-6; 12 positions match TRBD2. After removal of 6 bases from V and 1 base from J, the junction contained 22 bases not matched to a gene. There are 23 residues in the CDR3. Per the germline V gene, CDR1 is WNHNN and CDR2 is SYGVQD (reference sequence). For the CDR3, the DNA is TGCGCCAGCAGACCTGACAGGACGACTAGCGGGAGAGCCATCAGTTCTGGGGCCAACGTCCTGACTTTC. It specifies CASRPDRTTSGRAISSGANVLTF.

The chain is built from TRBV5-6 and TRBJ1-1; unclear D gene. This CDR3 is 14 amino acids long. Germline CDR1 and CDR2: SGHDT and YYEEEE. Trimming left V 1 base short and J 0 bases short, with 7 bases between. The CDR3 bases are TGTGCCAGCAGCTTGAGGAGATTGAACACTGAAGCTTTCTTT. It is translated as CASSLRRLNTEAFF. The full variable domain, in which reference TRBV5-6 and TRBJ1-1 provide the parts outside the CDR3, is DAGVTQSPTHLIKTRGQQVTLRCSPKSGHDTVSWYQQALGQGPQFIFQYYEEEERQRGNFPDRFSGHQFPNYSSELNVNALLLGDSALYLCASSLRRLNTEAFFGQGTRLTVV.

The count of this clone is one. The rearrangement links TRBV7-9 to TRBJ2-5; 7 bases are shared with TRBD1. Germline V gene data show CDR1 as SEHNR and CDR2 as FQNEAQ (reference sequence). V was pared by 5 bases and J by 2 bases, with 8 bases of the junction left unmatched. CDR3 length: 15 amino acids. DNA for the CDR3: TGTGCCAGCAGCATACAGGGACAGCCACAAGAGACCCAGTACTTC. Translated, it gives CASSIQGQPQETQYF. The full variable domain, rest sourced from reference TRBV7-9 and TRBJ2-5, is DTGVSQNPRHKITKRGQNVTFRCDPISEHNRLYWYRQTLGQGPEFLTYFQNEAQLEKSRLLSDRFSAERPKGSFSTLEIQRTEQGDSAMYLCASSIQGQPQETQYFGPGTRLLVL.